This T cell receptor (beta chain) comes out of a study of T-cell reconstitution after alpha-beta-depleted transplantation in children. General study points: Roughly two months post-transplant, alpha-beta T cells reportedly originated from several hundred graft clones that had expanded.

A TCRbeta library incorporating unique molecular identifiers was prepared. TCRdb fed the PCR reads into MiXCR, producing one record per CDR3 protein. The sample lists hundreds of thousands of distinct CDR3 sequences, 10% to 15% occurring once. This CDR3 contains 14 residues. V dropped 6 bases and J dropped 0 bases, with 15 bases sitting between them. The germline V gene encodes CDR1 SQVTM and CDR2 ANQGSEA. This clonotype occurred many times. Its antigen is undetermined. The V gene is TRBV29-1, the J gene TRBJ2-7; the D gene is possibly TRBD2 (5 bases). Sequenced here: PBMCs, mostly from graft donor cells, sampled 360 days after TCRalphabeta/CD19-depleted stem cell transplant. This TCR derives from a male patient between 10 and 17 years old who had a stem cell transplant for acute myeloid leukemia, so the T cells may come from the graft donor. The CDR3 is CSVFRGSTSYEQYF. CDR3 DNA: TGCAGCGTCTTCCGAGGGAGCACCTCCTACGAGCAGTACTTC.